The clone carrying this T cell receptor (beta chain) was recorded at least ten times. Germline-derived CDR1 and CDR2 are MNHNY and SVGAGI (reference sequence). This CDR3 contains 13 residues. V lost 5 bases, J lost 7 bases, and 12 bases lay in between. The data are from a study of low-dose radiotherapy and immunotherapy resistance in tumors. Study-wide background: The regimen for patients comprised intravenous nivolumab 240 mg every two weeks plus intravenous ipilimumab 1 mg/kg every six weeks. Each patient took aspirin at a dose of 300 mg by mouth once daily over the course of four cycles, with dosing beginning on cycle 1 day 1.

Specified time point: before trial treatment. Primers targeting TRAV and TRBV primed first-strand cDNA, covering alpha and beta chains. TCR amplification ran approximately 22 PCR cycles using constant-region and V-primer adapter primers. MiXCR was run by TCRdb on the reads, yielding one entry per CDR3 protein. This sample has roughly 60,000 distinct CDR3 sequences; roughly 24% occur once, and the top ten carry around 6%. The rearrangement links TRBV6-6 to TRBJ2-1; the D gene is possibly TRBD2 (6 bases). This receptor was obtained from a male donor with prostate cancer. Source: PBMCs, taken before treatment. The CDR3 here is CASSKEGINEQFF. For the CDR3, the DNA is TGTGCCAGCAGTAAGGAGGGGATAAATGAGCAGTTCTTC.